This T cell receptor (beta chain) was identified in a study of blood T cell repertoires in COVID-19. Study summary: Donors in the United States, Italy and Spain gave samples during acute or convalescent COVID-19.

Libraries were prepared by immunoSEQ multiplex PCR; TCRdb keeps only in-frame clonotypes and omits some of them. This sample has 150,000 to 200,000 clones; 80% to 85% occur once, and the top ten carry roughly 3.1%. The germline CDR1 and CDR2 sequences are SQVTM and ANQGSEA. The CDR3 extends over 15 amino acids. The V gene lost 0 bases and the J gene lost 9 bases, with 19 bases spanning the gap. Sequencing was performed on PBMCs or T cells enriched from blood (not recorded which). The V and J genes are TRBV29-1 and TRBJ2-3, with D hard to call. The sequence was collected from a woman in her 30s who had been exposed to COVID-19. This CDR3 is CSVEDEELVKYTQYF. The CDR3 DNA reads as TGCAGCGTTGAAGATGAGGAGCTAGTGAAATACACGCAGTATTTT.